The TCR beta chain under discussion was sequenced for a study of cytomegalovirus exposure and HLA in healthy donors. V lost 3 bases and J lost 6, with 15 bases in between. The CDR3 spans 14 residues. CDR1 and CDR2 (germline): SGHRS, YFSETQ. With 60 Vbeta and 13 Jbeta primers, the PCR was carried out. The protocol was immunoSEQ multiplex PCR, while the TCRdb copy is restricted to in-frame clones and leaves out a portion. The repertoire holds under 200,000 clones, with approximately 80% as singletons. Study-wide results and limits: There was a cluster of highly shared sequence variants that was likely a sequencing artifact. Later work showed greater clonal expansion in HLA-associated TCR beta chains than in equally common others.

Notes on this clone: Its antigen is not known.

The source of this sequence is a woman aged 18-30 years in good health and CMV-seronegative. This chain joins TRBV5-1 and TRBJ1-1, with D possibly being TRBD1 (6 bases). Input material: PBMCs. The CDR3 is CASSSTGSRAEAFF. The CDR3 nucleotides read TGCGCCAGCAGCTCTACAGGGTCGCGGGCTGAAGCTTTCTTT.